One T cell receptor (beta chain) is described in this entry. Its antigen is not identified. The sampling schedule covered blood at baseline, cycle 4 day 1, and cycle 7 day 1. The data stem from a study of OX40 agonist ivuxolimab in advanced cancers. The overall study: Participants, roughly 80% male, averaged approximately 56 years of age, ranging from about 23 to 80. General study points: With doses of 0.1 to 3.0 mg/kg, CD4+ and CD8+ blood T cells had undergone clonal expansion by week 6. Mean expanded clone counts were higher in CD8+ than CD4+ T cells.

TCRdb's table, derived via immunoSEQ multiplex PCR, lists solely in-frame clones and lacks some. The table shows about 120,000 clones, with 80% to 90% occurring only once. The sequence derives from an adult with an advanced solid tumor such as melanoma, head and neck, liver or kidney cancer. Sample: CD4+ or CD8+ T cells sorted from blood, taken in a trial of the OX40 agonist ivuxolimab.

The CDR3 DNA reads as TGTGCCAGCAGCTTAACGGCCCCCTCAGCGGGGGGAGATACGCAGTATTTT. Its translation is CASSLTAPSAGGDTQYF. The chain uses TRBV7-3 and TRBJ2-3; 9 bases agree with TRBD2. CDR1 and CDR2 from the germline V gene are SGHTA and FQGTGA. V was pared by 0 bases and J by 5 bases, with 9 bases of the junction left unmatched. The CDR3 extends over 17 amino acids.